The entry that follows covers one T cell receptor (beta chain) sequence. Its antigen remains unknown. Produced via immunoSEQ multiplex PCR; TCRdb's table is partial and in-frame only. This repertoire shows about 85,000 clones, about 90% found once; its top ten account for more than 2%. CDR1 and CDR2 from the germline V gene are MNHEY and SMNVEV (reference sequence). The ends were cut back, 1 base at V and 3 bases at J, with 13 bases in the middle. This CDR3 has 16 amino acids. This sample was included in a study of radiotherapy plus CTLA-4 blockade in lung cancer. On the study more broadly: Across the patients, objective responses occurred in 18%, and disease control in around 31%.

Findings and limits, study-wide: After treatment with radiotherapy plus ipilimumab, TCR clones that came from the tumor expanded in blood. Dynamics of early blood T cell clones, together with interferon-beta, were reportedly the best predictors of response.

This chain links TRBV27 with TRBJ1-5; D unresolved. This sequence was found in a human donor with non-small cell lung cancer who had a partial response to radiotherapy plus ipilimumab. The specimen comprised peripheral blood, sampled from a patient treated with radiotherapy plus ipilimumab. As DNA, the CDR3 is TGTGCCAGCAGTTTATACCACAGTCCCGCCAATCAGCCCCAGCATTTT. It codes for CASSLYHSPANQPQHF.